The T cell receptor (beta chain) under discussion was sequenced for a study of T cells after yellow fever vaccination (dated by TCRdb to the late 2010s). Context from the whole study: The SMART-Seq v4 Ultra Low Input RNA kit was used to prepare libraries from fractions with low cell numbers. To follow T-cell clones before and after primary and booster YFV17D yellow fever vaccination, bulk TCR alpha and beta repertoires were sequenced over time. Two healthy male donors, one aged 18 to 30 and one aged 30 to 40 years, made up the cohort. Blood was collected at multiple timepoints before and after primary and secondary immunization, and bulk PBMC replicates and cell subsets were isolated.

TCR cDNA was synthesized by 5'RACE template switching, through which a universal primer site and unique molecular identifiers were introduced. cDNA synthesis was primed from both the TCR alpha and TCR beta constant segments. Library amplification used two PCR steps, and the second PCR step added sample barcodes and sequencing adapters. Sequencing of libraries was performed on Illumina HiSeq 2500 (2x100 bp) or NovaSeq (2x150 bp). In the source study's methods: MIGEC was used to demultiplex reads and collapse the reads into UMI consensus sequences, and MiXCR was used for V(D)J alignment. Vaccine-responding clonotypes were defined with edgeR using replicate PBMC samples, requiring FDR below 0.01 and a log2 fold change above 5 up to day 15. CD4 or CD8 identity was assigned to each bulk clonotype according to whether the clonotype was present at higher abundance in the sequenced CD4 repertoire or the sequenced CD8 repertoire. The public reads were quality trimmed at Q25 with fastp and then assembled into clones with MiXCR by TCRdb, keeping productive beta chains. Rows are combined by CDR3 protein, so each entry shows the most common genes and DNA. What appears here as the V and J calls and clone size reflects TCRdb's work, not the paper's. For this sample there are a few hundred thousand distinct CDR3 sequences; approximately 6.8% appear just once. Together, the top ten hold more than 1% of the sample.

Beyond this particular receptor, the publication reports: A small share of clonotypes occurred in both CD4 and CD8 compartments, likely arising from convergent recombination. After the booster, most of the clones that had expanded following primary vaccination were detected again (almost 98% of CD4 and roughly 88% of CD8), which suggests that memory was broadly maintained. The secondary T-cell response was found to be weaker but faster than the primary response, with a peak reached on day 5 rather than on day 15. FACS-sorted repertoires could contain abundant contaminating clonotypes from the bulk population, so computational filtering was required. Because only two donors were included in the study, the extent to which the findings can be generalized is limited.

The germline V gene (reference sequence) provides CDR1 DFQATT and CDR2 SNEGSKA. Measured from the cysteine to the phenylalanine, the CDR3 is 14 residues long. Kept here is only the CDR3 DNA, which spans 42 bases and is read in frame from base 1. The trim is 5 bases for V and 8 bases for J, with a gap of 19 bases between the germline ends. This clonotype was counted only a few times. The target of this receptor is not known. The record has no base qualities; no much larger clone is one base away. Per the publication, the treatment or condition label means: live attenuated yellow fever vaccine strain. PBMCs were isolated from peripheral blood using a standard Ficoll-Paque protocol. Dynabeads CD4 and CD8 positive selection kits were used to isolate CD4 and CD8 T-cell fractions. TriZol was used to extract RNA from bulk PBMCs, CD4 and CD8 fractions, and dextramer-positive and dextramer-negative fractions.

The sequence is built from TRBV20-1 and TRBJ2-1; the D gene is perhaps TRBD2, from 5 matching bases. The input for sequencing was CD4+ T cells sorted from PBMCs, taken on the day of the yellow fever booster vaccination. This sequence was found in a man under 40 who received the YFV17D yellow fever vaccine. Here is the DNA: TGCAGTGCTTGCGGGTTGAGGGAGATGGATGAGCAGTTCTTC. Translated, it reads CSACGLREMDEQFF.